These 32 T cell receptor beta chains were sequenced from one sample in a study of early T cells in non-severe SARS-CoV-2 infection. TCRdb redid the calling of the 5' RACE reads with MiXCR, one entry per CDR3 protein. Here the sample spans approximately 77,000 distinct CDR3 sequences, approximately 12% being singletons. The sample in question was whole blood, obtained at baseline. The receptor source for this set is an adult who was a healthcare worker with PCR-confirmed SARS-CoV-2 infection or an uninfected control (not recorded which). The donor label of this sample is uncertain.

This chain links TRBV6-5 with TRBJ1-2; D uncertain. V lost 2 bases and J 2 bases, leaving 15 bases between the germline ends. Looked up from germline, CDR1 is MNHEY and CDR2 is SVGAGI. This CDR3 spans 16 amino acids. The CDR3 reads CASSYGFSENNYGYTF. CDR3 nucleotide sequence: TGTGCCAGCAGTTACGGTTTTTCGGAAAACAACTATGGCTACACCTTC.

This clonotype was seen only a few times. The chain links TRBV30 to TRBJ1-1, with 7 bases fitting TRBD1. CDR1 and CDR2 from the germline V gene are GTSNPN and SVGIG (reference sequence). The CDR3 is 13 amino acids. V was pared by 2 bases and J by 3 bases, with 3 bases of the junction left unmatched. The CDR3 region is CAWSRDSYTEAFF. In DNA form, the CDR3 reads TGTGCCTGGAGTAGGGACAGCTACACTGAAGCTTTCTTT.

The chain employs TRBV3-1 and TRBJ2-7, with TRBD1 identical over 7 bases. This CDR3 has 12 residues. From germline, CDR1 is LGHDT and CDR2 YNNKEL (reference sequence). The V and J ends lost 2 bases and 8 bases, in that order; junction bases with no gene match: 3. The CDR3 sequence: CASSQLQGKQYF. Written as DNA, the CDR3 is TGTGCCAGCAGCCAACTACAGGGGAAGCAGTACTTC.

This clonotype occurred a few times. V is TRBV12-3 or TRBV12-4 and J is TRBJ2-2; D gene ambiguous. The CDR3 extends over 12 amino acids. V was shortened by 2 bases and J by 7 bases, with 5 bases between the two germline ends. The CDR3 DNA follows: TGTGCCAGCAGTTTATCCAGCGGGGAGCTGTTTTTT. This translates into CASSLSSGELFF.

The sample holds a few counts of this clonotype. This chain connects TRBV5-6 to TRBJ2-7; 9 bases align to TRBD1. V lost 5 bases and J lost 3; bases outside the gene matches: 9. The CDR3 has 15 residues. Germline V CDR1 and CDR2: SGHDT, YYEEEE. CDR3 nucleotide sequence: TGTGCCAGCAGGAAACCGGGACAGGGTTACTACGAGCAGTACTTC. Protein sequence: CASRKPGQGYYEQYF. The full variable domain, completed using reference TRBV5-6 and TRBJ2-7, is DAGVTQSPTHLIKTRGQQVTLRCSPKSGHDTVSWYQQALGQGPQFIFQYYEEEERQRGNFPDRFSGHQFPNYSSELNVNALLLGDSALYLCASRKPGQGYYEQYFGPGTRLTVT.

The V and J genes are TRBV3-1 and TRBJ2-5, with D hard to call. The germline CDR1 and CDR2 sequences are LGHDT and YNNKEL (reference sequence). The CDR3 has 14 residues. V lost 4 bases and J lost 9, with 18 bases in between. DNA of the CDR3: TGTGCCAGCAGCCGTCGTTCGATAGAGGCGGCCCAGTACTTC. Residues: CASSRRSIEAAQYF.

This clonotype occurred many times. The V and J genes are TRBV9 and TRBJ2-3, with a possible D match to TRBD2 (6 bases). Trimming pared 0 bases from V and 0 bases from J, leaving 14 bases between. Germline CDR1 and CDR2: SGDLS and YYNGEE. The CDR3 is 17 amino acids. This CDR3 is CASSVESGGRSTDTQYF. The CDR3 region has the DNA TGTGCCAGCAGCGTAGAATCAGGAGGGAGAAGCACAGATACGCAGTATTTT.

The chain employs TRBV2 and TRBJ1-2; D not resolved. Trimming took off 1 base at V and 6 bases at J, with 9 bases between the two ends. CDR1 and CDR2 from the germline V gene are SNHLY and FYNNEI. CDR3 size: 13 residues. The CDR3 protein is CASSEGEEDGYTF. The CDR3 nucleotides read TGTGCCAGCAGTGAAGGGGAGGAGGATGGCTACACCTTC.

This clonotype was recorded a few times. The rearrangement links TRBV30 to TRBJ1-1; D is uncertain. The CDR3 extends over 11 amino acids. V was trimmed by 8 bases and J by 5 bases, leaving 12 bases between them. The germline V gene encodes CDR1 GTSNPN and CDR2 SVGIG (reference sequence). The chain's CDR3 is CARGQRTEAFF. The CDR3 DNA is TGTGCCAGAGGCCAGAGGACTGAAGCTTTCTTT.

This clonotype was observed a handful of times. The chain employs TRBV5-5 and TRBJ2-1; tentative D call: TRBD2 (6 bases). Germline V CDR1 and CDR2: SGHKS, YYEKEE (reference sequence). This CDR3 comprises 16 residues. The V end was cut by 1 base, the J end by 10 bases, with 21 bases between. CDR3 sequence: CASSLPLGGTRGEQFF. The CDR3, as DNA: TGTGCCAGCAGCTTGCCATTGGGGGGAACCCGAGGGGAGCAGTTCTTC.

V and J are TRBV28 and TRBJ1-1; D ambiguous. Trimming took 3 bases from V and 4 from J, leaving 15 bases between them. The CDR3 extends over 15 amino acids. Germline CDR1 is MDHEN and CDR2 is SYDVKM. CDR3 coding DNA: TGTGCCAGCAGTTTTGTTGCCGGAGGTACCACTGAAGCTTTCTTT. Encoded protein: CASSFVAGGTTEAFF.

This clonotype appeared a few times. The chain employs TRBV7-2 and TRBJ1-1, with 8 bases matching TRBD1. Germline CDR1 and CDR2: SGHTA and FQGNSA. The J segment lost 4 bases and the V segment lost 4 bases, leaving 8 bases of the junction unmatched. This CDR3 contains 15 residues. Here the CDR3 reads CASSSGGQGTTEAFF. The CDR3 DNA follows: TGTGCCAGCAGCTCAGGAGGACAGGGAACCACTGAAGCTTTCTTT. The whole variable domain, filled in from reference TRBV7-2 and TRBJ1-1, reads GAGVSQSPSNKVTEKGKDVELRCDPISGHTALYWYRQSLGQGLEFLIYFQGNSAPDKSGLPSDRFSAERTGGSVSTLTIQRTQQEDSAVYLCASSSGGQGTTEAFFGQGTRLTVV.

The chain has TRBV2 and TRBJ2-7; D might be TRBD1 (6 bases). The CDR3 covers 14 residues. Germline lookup yields CDR1 SNHLY and CDR2 FYNNEI. Trimming stripped 3 bases from V and 5 bases from J, with 14 bases between. CDR3 protein: CASSEDSGQHEQYF. The CDR3 coding sequence is TGTGCCAGCAGTGAGGACTCTGGACAGCACGAGCAGTACTTC.

The chain combines TRBV6-5 with TRBJ1-4; D is unclear. CDR3 size: 12 residues. Trimming cost V 5 bases and J 5 bases, with 6 bases left between them. The germline V gene has CDR1 MNHEY and CDR2 SVGAGI. The CDR3 coding sequence is TGTGCCAGCAGTGTCAAAAATGAAAAACTGTTTTTT. It translates to CASSVKNEKLFF.

This clonotype occurred many times. The J gene is TRBJ2-1, the V gene TRBV7-6, with 8 bases identical to TRBD2. Germline V gives CDR1 SGHVS, CDR2 FNYEAQ. J gave up 3 bases and V 4 bases, and 5 bases lay outside the gene matches. This CDR3 spans 15 amino acids. The CDR3 reads CASSSNSGVYNEQFF. The CDR3 DNA follows: TGTGCCAGCAGCTCCAATAGCGGGGTCTACAATGAGCAGTTCTTC.

This clonotype was detected a few times. The rearrangement links TRBV6-1 to TRBJ1-4; maybe TRBD1 (5 bases). The V gene lost 7 bases and the J gene lost 3 bases, with 15 bases spanning the gap. The CDR3 sequence is 15 residues long. CDR1 MNHNS and CDR2 SASEGT come from the germline V gene. DNA for the CDR3: TGTGCCAGCACGGCAGGGCCCGTCGCTAATGAAAAACTGTTTTTT. Amino acid sequence: CASTAGPVANEKLFF.

There are a few counts of this clonotype. The chain links TRBV9 to TRBJ1-5; D gene unclear. Trimming took off 4 bases at V and 9 bases at J, with 14 bases between the two ends. There are 13 residues in the CDR3. Germline V gives CDR1 SGDLS, CDR2 YYNGEE. CDR3 residues: CASSPGGGGPQHF. CDR3 DNA sequence: TGTGCCAGCAGCCCGGGAGGAGGCGGGCCCCAGCATTTT.

V usage is TRBV18 and J usage is TRBJ1-1, with 7 bases aligning to TRBD1. CDR3 length: 13 residues. Germline CDR1 reads KGHSH; CDR2 reads LQKENI. V was pared by 3 bases and J by 3 bases, with 1 base of the junction left unmatched. The CDR3 here is CASSPTGHTEAFF. CDR3 DNA: TGTGCCAGCTCACCGACAGGGCACACTGAAGCTTTCTTT.

This clonotype was seen at least ten times. The V call is TRBV27, the J call TRBJ1-2, with 8 bases that match TRBD1. CDR3 size: 13 residues. Germline CDR1 and CDR2: MNHEY and SMNVEV (reference sequence). V lost 3 bases to trimming and J lost 8 bases; unmatched junction nucleotides: 5. CDR3 coding DNA: TGTGCCAGCAGTTTCCGGACAGGGCGCGGCTACACCTTC. Translated, it gives CASSFRTGRGYTF.

This clonotype was recorded many times. CDR3 protein: CASSLDKSYGYTF. In nucleotides, the CDR3 is TGTGCCAGCAGCTTAGACAAGAGCTATGGCTACACCTTC. The chain employs TRBV7-2 and TRBJ1-2; D ambiguous. CDR1 SGHTA and CDR2 FQGNSA come from the germline V gene. V was pared by 1 base and J by 4 bases, with 7 bases between. The CDR3 has 13 amino acids.

In its sample, this clonotype was seen many times. The rearrangement uses TRBV2 and TRBJ2-6; no firm D call. This CDR3 region has 14 residues. CDR1 and CDR2 from the germline V gene are SNHLY and FYNNEI. V was trimmed by 5 bases and J by 2 bases, leaving 7 bases between them. The CDR3 region is CASSLAPGANVLTF. DNA of the CDR3: TGTGCCAGCAGTTTAGCCCCTGGGGCCAACGTCCTGACTTTC. Based on the CDR3 plus reference TRBV2 and TRBJ2-6, the full variable domain is EPEVTQTPSHQVTQMGQEVILRCVPISNHLYFYWYRQILGQKVEFLVSFYNNEISEKSEIFDDQFSVERPDGSNFTLKIRSTKLEDSAMYFCASSLAPGANVLTFGAGSRLTVL.

This clonotype showed up many times. CDR3 coding DNA: TGTGCCAGCAGACCCCCGGGGCAATTGAACACTGAAGCTTTCTTT. It encodes CASRPPGQLNTEAFF. V is TRBV28 and J is TRBJ1-1, with D perhaps TRBD1 (5 bases). Trimming took off 6 bases at V and 0 bases at J, with 14 bases between the two ends. CDR1 is MDHEN, CDR2 SYDVKM, per germline. The CDR3 covers 15 residues.

This chain joins TRBV7-7 and TRBJ1-3; D is unresolved. CDR1 and CDR2 (germline): SSHAT, FNYEAQ (reference sequence). Trimming took 5 bases from V and 4 from J, leaving 18 bases between them. This CDR3 is built from 16 residues. The CDR3 coding sequence is TGTGCCAGCAGCCCTAGTGGCCCAGGCTACGGAAACACCATATATTTT. Amino acids: CASSPSGPGYGNTIYF.

This clonotype was detected ten times or more. J is TRBJ2-7 and V is TRBV6-5, with 10 bases aligning to TRBD2. Germline assignment: CDR1 MNHEY and CDR2 SVGAGI. The CDR3 totals 15 residues. V shed 9 bases and J 5 bases; nucleotides not matched to a gene: 13. The CDR3 coding sequence is TGTGCCAGTTCGGGGCTAGCGGGAGTAGCTGACGAGCAGTACTTC. This codes for CASSGLAGVADEQYF.

This clonotype appeared a few times. The gene calls are TRBV6-5 and TRBJ2-5; 8 nucleotides align to TRBD1. CDR1 and CDR2 from the germline V gene are MNHEY and SVGAGI. This CDR3 contains 16 residues. J was trimmed by 7 bases and V by 5 bases; bases with no gene match: 15. CDR3 sequence (DNA): TGTGCCAGCAGTGCGGAGTACTTGGACAGGGTTGGGACCCAGTACTTC. Its translation is CASSAEYLDRVGTQYF.

The DNA for the CDR3 is TGTGCCAGCAGCATTGGGACAGGGGACACCGGGGAGCTGTTTTTT. It encodes CASSIGTGDTGELFF. V and J are TRBV7-7 and TRBJ2-2; the match to TRBD1 covers 10 bases. Germline V gene lookup returns CDR1 SSHAT and CDR2 FNYEAQ (reference sequence). The ends lost 5 bases at V and 3 bases at J; junction bases unmatched: 3. The CDR3 runs to 15 residues.

The V and J genes are TRBV11-2 and TRBJ2-5; 8 positions match TRBD2. Germline V CDR1 and CDR2: SGHAT, FQNNGV. The CDR3 has 17 amino acids. The V gene end was trimmed by 1 base and the J gene end by 2 bases; junction bases not matched to a gene: 9. As DNA, the CDR3 is TGTGCCAGCAGCTTAGGTGGACTAGCAGCAGGTCAAGAGACCCAGTACTTC. Its protein is CASSLGGLAAGQETQYF.

The rearrangement joins TRBV12-5 to TRBJ1-1; D call uncertain. The CDR3 loop spans 11 amino acids. The ends were cut back, 2 bases at V and 7 bases at J, with 5 bases in the middle. The germline V gene has CDR1 LGHNT and CDR2 FRNRAP. In nucleotides, the CDR3 is TGTGCTAGTGGTTTGTCGGGTGAAGCTTTCTTT. Protein product: CASGLSGEAFF. Based on the CDR3 plus reference TRBV12-5 and TRBJ1-1, the full variable domain is DARVTQTPRHKVTEMGQEVTMRCQPILGHNTVFWYRQTMMQGLELLAYFRNRAPLDDSGMPKDRFSAEMPDATLATLKIQPSEPRDSAVYFCASGLSGEAFFGQGTRLTVV.

By share, this clonotype ranks as medium-sized (0.01 to 0.1%). The V gene is TRBV20-1, the J gene TRBJ2-1; the D gene is possibly TRBD2 (5 bases). The CDR3 is 14 amino acids. Between the trimmed V and J ends, which lost 6 bases and 0 bases, there was a span of 12 bases. Germline V gene sequence: CDR1 DFQATT, CDR2 SNEGSKA (reference sequence). CDR3 nucleotide sequence: TGCAGTGCCGTGGACTCCAGCTCCTACAATGAGCAGTTCTTC. Its translation is CSAVDSSSYNEQFF.

The chain employs TRBV6-6 and TRBJ1-5, with a possible D match to TRBD1 (6 bases). Trimming cost V 2 bases and J 1 base, with 9 bases left between them. Germline CDR1 and CDR2: MNHNY and SVGAGI (reference sequence). CDR3 length: 15 residues. CDR3 in amino acids: CASSYGGRSNQPQHF. CDR3 bases: TGTGCCAGCAGTTACGGGGGGCGCAGCAATCAGCCCCAGCATTTT.

This clonotype showed up many times. The V gene is TRBV4-1, the J gene TRBJ2-7; D call uncertain. V lost 1 base, J lost 5 bases, and 18 bases lay in between. The CDR3 spans 16 residues. Germline loops: CDR1 MGHRA, CDR2 YSYEKL. The CDR3 DNA sequence: TGCGCCAGCAGCCAAGTTCCTCCCCCGGGTCGGGACGAGCAGTACTTC. It translates to CASSQVPPPGRDEQYF.

This clonotype was found a few times. The chain joins TRBV20-1 to TRBJ2-3; D gene uncertain. V gave up 3 bases and J gave up 6 bases, with 16 bases separating them. Germline assignment: CDR1 DFQATT and CDR2 SNEGSKA (reference sequence). The CDR3 loop spans 14 amino acids. The CDR3 loop is CSASSPLLRDTQYF. The CDR3 DNA sequence: TGCAGTGCTAGTTCCCCACTGCTGAGGGATACGCAGTATTTT.